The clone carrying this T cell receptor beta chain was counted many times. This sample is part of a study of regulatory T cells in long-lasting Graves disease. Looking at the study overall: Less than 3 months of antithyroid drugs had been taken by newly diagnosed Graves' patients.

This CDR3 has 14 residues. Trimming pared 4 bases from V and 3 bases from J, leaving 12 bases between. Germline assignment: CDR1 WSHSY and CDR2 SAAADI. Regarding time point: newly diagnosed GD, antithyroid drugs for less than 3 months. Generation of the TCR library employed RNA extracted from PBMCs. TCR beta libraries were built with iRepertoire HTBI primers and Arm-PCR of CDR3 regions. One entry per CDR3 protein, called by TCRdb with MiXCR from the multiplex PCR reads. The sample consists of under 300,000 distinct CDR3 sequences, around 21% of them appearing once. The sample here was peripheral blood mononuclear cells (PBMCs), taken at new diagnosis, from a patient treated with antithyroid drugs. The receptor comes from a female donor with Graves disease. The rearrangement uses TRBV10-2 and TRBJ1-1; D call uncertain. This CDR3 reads CASSGPPEDTEAFF. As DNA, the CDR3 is TGCGCCAGCAGTGGTCCACCCGAGGACACTGAAGCTTTCTTT.